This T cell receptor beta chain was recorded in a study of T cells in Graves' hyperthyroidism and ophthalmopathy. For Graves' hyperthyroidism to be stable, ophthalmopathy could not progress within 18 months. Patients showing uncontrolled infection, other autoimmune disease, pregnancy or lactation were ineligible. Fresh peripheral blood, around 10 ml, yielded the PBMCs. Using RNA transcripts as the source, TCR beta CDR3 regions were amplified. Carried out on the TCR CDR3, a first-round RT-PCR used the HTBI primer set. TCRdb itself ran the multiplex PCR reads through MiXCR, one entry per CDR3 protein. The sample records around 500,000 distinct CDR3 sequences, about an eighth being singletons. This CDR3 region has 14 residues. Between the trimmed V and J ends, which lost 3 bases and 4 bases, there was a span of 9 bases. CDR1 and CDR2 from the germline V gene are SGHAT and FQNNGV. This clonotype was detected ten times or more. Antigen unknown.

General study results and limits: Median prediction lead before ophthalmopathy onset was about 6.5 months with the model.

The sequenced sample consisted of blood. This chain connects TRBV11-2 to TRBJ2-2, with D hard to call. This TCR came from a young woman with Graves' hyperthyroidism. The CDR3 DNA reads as TGTGCCAGCAGCTTGCACTCCTTCACCGGGGAGCTGTTTTTT. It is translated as CASSLHSFTGELFF. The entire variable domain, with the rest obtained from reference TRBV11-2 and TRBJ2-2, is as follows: EAGVAQSPRYKIIEKRQSVAFWCNPISGHATLYWYQQILGQGPKLLIQFQNNGVVDDSQLPKDRFSAERLKGVDSTLKIQPAKLEDSAVYLCASSLHSFTGELFFGEGSRLTVL.